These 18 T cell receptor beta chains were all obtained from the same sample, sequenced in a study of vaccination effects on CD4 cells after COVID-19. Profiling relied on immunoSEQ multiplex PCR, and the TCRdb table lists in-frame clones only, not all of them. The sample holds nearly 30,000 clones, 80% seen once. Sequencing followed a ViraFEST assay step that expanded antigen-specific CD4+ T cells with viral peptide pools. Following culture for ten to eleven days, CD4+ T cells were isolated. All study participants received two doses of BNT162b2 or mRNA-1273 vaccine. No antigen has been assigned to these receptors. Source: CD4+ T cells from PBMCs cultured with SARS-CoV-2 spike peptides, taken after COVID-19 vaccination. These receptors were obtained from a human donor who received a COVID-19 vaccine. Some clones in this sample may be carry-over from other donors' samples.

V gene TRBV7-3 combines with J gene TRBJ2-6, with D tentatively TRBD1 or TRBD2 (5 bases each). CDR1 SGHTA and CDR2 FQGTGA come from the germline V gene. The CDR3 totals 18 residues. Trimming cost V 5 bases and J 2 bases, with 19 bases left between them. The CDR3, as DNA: TGTGCCAGCAGCACGGGACGCCCGGGCAATACTGGGGCCAACGTCCTGACTTTC. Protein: CASSTGRPGNTGANVLTF.

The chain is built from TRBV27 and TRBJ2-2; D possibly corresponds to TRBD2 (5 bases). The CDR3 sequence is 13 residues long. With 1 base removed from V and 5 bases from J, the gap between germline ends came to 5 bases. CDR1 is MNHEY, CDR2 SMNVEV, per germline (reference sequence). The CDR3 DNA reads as TGTGCCAGCAGTTTATGGGAGACCGGGGAGCTGTTTTTT. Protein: CASSLWETGELFF.

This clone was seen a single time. The CDR3: CASSTWDQPQHF. CDR3 bases: TGTGCCAGCAGCACATGGGATCAGCCCCAGCATTTT. The chain has TRBV12-3 or TRBV12-4 and TRBJ1-5, with D unclear. This CDR3 is built from 12 residues. Trimming took off 6 bases at V and 5 bases at J, with 8 bases between the two ends.

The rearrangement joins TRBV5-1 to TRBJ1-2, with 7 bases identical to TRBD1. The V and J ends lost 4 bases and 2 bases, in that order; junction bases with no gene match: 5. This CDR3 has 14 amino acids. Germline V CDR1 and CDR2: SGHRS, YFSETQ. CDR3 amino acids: CASSPTGINYGYTF. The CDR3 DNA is TGCGCCAGCAGCCCGACAGGGATCAACTATGGCTACACCTTC.

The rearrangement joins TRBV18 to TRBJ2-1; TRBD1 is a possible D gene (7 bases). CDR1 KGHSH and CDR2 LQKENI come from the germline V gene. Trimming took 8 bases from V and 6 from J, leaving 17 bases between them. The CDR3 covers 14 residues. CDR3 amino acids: CASTSQGGPNEQFF. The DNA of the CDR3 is TGTGCCAGCACAAGCCAGGGGGGACCCAATGAGCAGTTCTTC.

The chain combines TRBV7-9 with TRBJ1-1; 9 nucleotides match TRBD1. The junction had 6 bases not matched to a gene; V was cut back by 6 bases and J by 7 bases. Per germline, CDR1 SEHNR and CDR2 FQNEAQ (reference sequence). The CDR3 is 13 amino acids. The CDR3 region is CASRTTGGGEAFF. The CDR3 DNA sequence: TGTGCCAGCAGAACCACAGGGGGCGGTGAAGCTTTCTTT.

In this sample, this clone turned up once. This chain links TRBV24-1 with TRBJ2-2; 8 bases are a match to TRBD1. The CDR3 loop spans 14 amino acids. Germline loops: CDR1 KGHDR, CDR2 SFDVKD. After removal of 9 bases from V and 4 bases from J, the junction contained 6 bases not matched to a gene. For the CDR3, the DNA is TGTGCCACCTCGAGACAGGGGCGCACCGGGGAGCTGTTTTTT. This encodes CATSRQGRTGELFF.

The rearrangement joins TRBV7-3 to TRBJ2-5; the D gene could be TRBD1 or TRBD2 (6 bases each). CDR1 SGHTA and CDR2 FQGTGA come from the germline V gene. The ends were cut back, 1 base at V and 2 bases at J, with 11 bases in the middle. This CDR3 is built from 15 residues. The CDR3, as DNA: TGTGCCAGCAGCTTAAGGCCGGGGGCACAAGAGACCCAGTACTTC. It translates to CASSLRPGAQETQYF.

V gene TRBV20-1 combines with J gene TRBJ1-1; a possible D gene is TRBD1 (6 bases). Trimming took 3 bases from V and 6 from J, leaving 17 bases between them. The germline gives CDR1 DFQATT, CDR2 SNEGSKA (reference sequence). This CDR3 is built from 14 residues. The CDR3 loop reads CSASGEKWTAEAFF. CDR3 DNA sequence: TGCAGTGCTAGTGGAGAAAAGTGGACAGCTGAAGCTTTCTTT.

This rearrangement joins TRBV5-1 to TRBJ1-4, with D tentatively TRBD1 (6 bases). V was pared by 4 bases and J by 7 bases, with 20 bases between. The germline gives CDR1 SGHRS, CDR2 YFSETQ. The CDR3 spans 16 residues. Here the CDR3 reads CASSPLGTTGGEKLFF. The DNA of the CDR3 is TGCGCCAGCAGCCCGCTAGGGACAACAGGCGGTGAAAAACTGTTTTTT.

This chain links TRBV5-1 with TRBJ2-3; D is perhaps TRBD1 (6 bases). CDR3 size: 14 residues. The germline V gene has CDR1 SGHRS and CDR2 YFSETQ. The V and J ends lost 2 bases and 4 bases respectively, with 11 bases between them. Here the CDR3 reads CASSFRGEADTQYF. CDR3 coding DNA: TGCGCCAGCAGCTTCAGGGGTGAGGCAGATACGCAGTATTTT.

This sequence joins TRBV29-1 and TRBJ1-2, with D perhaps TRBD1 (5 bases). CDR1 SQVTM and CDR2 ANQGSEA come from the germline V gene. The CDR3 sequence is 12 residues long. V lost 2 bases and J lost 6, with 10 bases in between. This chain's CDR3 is CSVENRRDGYTF. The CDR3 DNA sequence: TGCAGCGTTGAAAACAGGCGGGATGGCTACACCTTC. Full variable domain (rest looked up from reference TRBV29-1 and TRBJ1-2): SAVISQKPSRDICQRGTSLTIQCQVDSQVTMMFWYRQQPGQSLTLIATANQGSEATYESGFVIDKFPISRPNLTFSTLTVSNMSPEDSSIYLCSVENRRDGYTFGSGTRLTVV.

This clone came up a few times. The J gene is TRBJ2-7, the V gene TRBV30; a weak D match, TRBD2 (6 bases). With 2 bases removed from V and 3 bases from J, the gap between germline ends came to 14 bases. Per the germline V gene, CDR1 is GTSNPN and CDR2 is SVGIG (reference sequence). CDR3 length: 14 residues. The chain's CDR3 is CAWSPRDWNYEQYV. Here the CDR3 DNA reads TGTGCCTGGAGTCCCCGGGACTGGAACTACGAGCAGTACGTC.

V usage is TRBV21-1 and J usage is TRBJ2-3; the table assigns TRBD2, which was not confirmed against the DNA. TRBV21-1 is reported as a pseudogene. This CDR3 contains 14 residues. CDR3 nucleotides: TGTGCCAGCAGCCTCGTAAAGCACACAGATACGCAGTATTTT. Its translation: CASSLVKHTDTQYF.

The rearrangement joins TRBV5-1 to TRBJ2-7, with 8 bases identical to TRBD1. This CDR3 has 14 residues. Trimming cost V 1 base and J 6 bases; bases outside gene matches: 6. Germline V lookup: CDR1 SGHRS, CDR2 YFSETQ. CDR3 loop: CASSLTGQGGEQYV. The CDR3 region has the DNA TGCGCCAGCAGCTTGACCGGACAGGGAGGCGAGCAGTACGTC.

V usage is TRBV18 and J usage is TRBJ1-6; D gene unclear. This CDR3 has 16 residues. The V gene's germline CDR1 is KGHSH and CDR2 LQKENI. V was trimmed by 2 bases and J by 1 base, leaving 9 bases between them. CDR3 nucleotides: TGTGCCAGCTCACCATCGGCGTTGTCCTATAATTCACCCCTCCACTTT. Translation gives CASSPSALSYNSPLHF.

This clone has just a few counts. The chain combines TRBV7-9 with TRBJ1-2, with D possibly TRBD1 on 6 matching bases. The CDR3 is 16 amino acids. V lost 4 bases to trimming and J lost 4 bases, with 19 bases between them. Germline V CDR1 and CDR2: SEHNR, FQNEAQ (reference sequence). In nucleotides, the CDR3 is TGTGCCAGCAGCTCCCTACAGGGACGCAGGGGCTATGGCTACACCTTC. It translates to CASSSLQGRRGYGYTF.

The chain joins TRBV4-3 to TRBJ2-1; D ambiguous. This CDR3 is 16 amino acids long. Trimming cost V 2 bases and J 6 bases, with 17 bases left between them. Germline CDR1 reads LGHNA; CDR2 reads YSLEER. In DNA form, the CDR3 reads TGCGCCAGCAGCCAACAAGTCGATAGGATCTTCAATGAGCAGTTCTTC. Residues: CASSQQVDRIFNEQFF.